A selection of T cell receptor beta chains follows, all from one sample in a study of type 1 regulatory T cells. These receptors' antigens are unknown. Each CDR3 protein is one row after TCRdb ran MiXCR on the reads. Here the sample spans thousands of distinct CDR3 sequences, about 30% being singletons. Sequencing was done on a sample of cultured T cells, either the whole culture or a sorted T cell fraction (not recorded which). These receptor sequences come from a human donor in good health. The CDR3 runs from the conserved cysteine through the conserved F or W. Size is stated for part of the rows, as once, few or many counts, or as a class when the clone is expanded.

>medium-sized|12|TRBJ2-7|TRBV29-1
CSATAGIYEQYF
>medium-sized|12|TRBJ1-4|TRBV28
CASTPDGWKLFF
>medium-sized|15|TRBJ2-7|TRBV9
CASSVEASRQSQQYF
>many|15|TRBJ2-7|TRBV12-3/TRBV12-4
CASSFQSGPEGEQYF
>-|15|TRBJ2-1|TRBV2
CASSVTSPSIDEQFF
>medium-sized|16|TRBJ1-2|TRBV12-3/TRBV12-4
CASTLSPSTGLYGYTF
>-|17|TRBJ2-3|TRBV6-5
CASSYSRASGSTDTQYF
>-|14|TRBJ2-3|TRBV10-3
CAISREGGTDTQYF
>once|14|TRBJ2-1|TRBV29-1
CSAARFSSYNEQFF
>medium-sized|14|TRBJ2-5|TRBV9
CASSSGTGGETQYF
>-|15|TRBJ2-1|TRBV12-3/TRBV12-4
CASSLGLAPYNEQFF
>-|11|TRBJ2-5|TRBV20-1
CSARDWETQYF
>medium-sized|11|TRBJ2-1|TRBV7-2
CASSSHNEQFF
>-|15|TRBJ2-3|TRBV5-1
CASSLAGGSSDTQYF
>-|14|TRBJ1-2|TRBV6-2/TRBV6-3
CASSGLQGSYGYTF
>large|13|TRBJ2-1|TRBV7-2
CASSLGTLDEQFF
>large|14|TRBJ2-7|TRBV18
CASSSYTSSYEQYF